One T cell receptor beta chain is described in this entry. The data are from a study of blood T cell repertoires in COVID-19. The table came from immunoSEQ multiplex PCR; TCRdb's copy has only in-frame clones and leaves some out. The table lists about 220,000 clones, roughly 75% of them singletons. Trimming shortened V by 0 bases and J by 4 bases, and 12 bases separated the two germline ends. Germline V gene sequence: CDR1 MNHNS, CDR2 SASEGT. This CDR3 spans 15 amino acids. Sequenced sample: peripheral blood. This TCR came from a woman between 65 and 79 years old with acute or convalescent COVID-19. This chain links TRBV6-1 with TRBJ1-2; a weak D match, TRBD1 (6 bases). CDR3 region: CASSEATGNVYGYTF. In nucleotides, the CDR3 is TGTGCCAGCAGTGAAGCTACAGGGAACGTCTATGGCTACACCTTC.